This T cell receptor beta chain derives from a study of cytomegalovirus exposure and HLA in healthy donors. Study-level information: Caucasian-associated ancestry cluster membership applied to approximately 84% of around 400 genotyped donors.

The study ran its PCR with 60 Vbeta and 13 Jbeta primers. Method: immunoSEQ multiplex PCR; TCRdb's copy keeps in-frame clones and lacks some. The sample lists about 130,000 clones, around 70% occurring once. This clone was recorded a few times. Its matching antigen is unknown. Study results and caveats: The number of N-insertions in an Asian-associated ancestry cluster was reportedly below the 666-donor mean in a later analysis. Per published accounts, TCR beta sequences correctly predicted the HLA-A and HLA-B alleles of most subjects.

Deletions cut 0 bases from V and 3 bases from J, with 9 bases between. CDR3 length equals 14 residues. Per the germline V gene, CDR1 is SGHNT and CDR2 is YYREEE (reference sequence). The source of this sequence is a male donor in good health and CMV-seronegative. The sample comprised PBMCs. This sequence joins TRBV5-4 and TRBJ1-1; unclear D gene. The CDR3 coding sequence is TGTGCCAGCAGCTTGGTCTTACTGGACACTGAAGCTTTCTTT. It specifies CASSLVLLDTEAFF.